Following are 11 T cell receptor beta chains from one sample sequenced in a study of blood T cell repertoires in COVID-19. Sequencing used immunoSEQ multiplex PCR; TCRdb keeps in-frame clones, though not all of them. The sample holds about 250,000 clones, 70% to 90% seen once. Specimen: peripheral blood. The receptors here all came from a man between 45 and 60 years old with COVID-19, enrolled during active disease.

V and J are TRBV7-3 and TRBJ2-2; tentatively, D is TRBD2 (7 bases). Deletions cut 5 bases from V and 2 bases from J, with 21 bases between. CDR1 and CDR2 (germline): SGHTA, FQGTGA. This CDR3 is built from 18 residues. The DNA of the CDR3 is TGTGCCAGCAGCACCCGAGGGGGTGGGGGACTAAACACCGGGGAGCTGTTTTTT. It specifies CASSTRGGGGLNTGELFF.

The CDR3, as DNA: TGTGCCAGCTCACCCGGGACAGGGAATAACTATGGCTACACCTTC. This gives the protein CASSPGTGNNYGYTF. The rearrangement links TRBV18 to TRBJ1-2; the match to TRBD1 covers 9 bases. The CDR3 consists of 15 residues. The junction had 3 bases not matched to a gene; V was cut back by 3 bases and J by 1 base. CDR1 and CDR2 from the germline V gene are KGHSH and LQKENI.

The genes are TRBV3-1 (or the pseudogene TRBV3-2) and TRBJ2-4; 10 nucleotides line up with TRBD2. The CDR3 runs to 17 residues. CDR1 LGHDT and CDR2 YNNKEL come from the germline V gene (reference sequence). V was pared by 2 bases and J by 0 bases, with 4 bases of the junction left unmatched. CDR3 bases: TGTGCCAGCAGCCAAACTAGCGGGAAAATAGCCAAAAACATTCAGTACTTC. As protein: CASSQTSGKIAKNIQYF.

V and J are TRBV18 and TRBJ1-2; D not resolved. CDR1 is KGHSH, CDR2 LQKENI, per germline. The V end was cut by 0 bases, the J end by 4 bases, with 12 bases between. The CDR3 runs to 15 residues. Here the CDR3 DNA reads TGTGCCAGCTCACCACCACAGCCCGCAAGCTATGGCTACACCTTC. Amino acids: CASSPPQPASYGYTF. Full variable domain (outside the CDR3, taken from reference TRBV18 and TRBJ1-2): NAGVMQNPRHLVRRRGQEARLRCSPMKGHSHVYWYRQLPEEGLKFMVYLQKENIIDESGMPKERFSAEFPKEGPSILRIQQVVRGDSAAYFCASSPPQPASYGYTFGSGTRLTVV.

V and J are TRBV11-2 and TRBJ1-6; D is undetermined. The CDR3 loop spans 16 amino acids. Trimming removed 5 bases from V and 0 bases from J, with 11 bases in between. Germline lookup yields CDR1 SGHAT and CDR2 FQNNGV. The CDR3 spells CASSLGHSSYNSPLHF. CDR3 bases: TGTGCCAGCAGCCTGGGTCACAGCTCCTATAATTCACCCCTCCACTTT. Full variable domain (missing parts from reference TRBV11-2 and TRBJ1-6): EAGVAQSPRYKIIEKRQSVAFWCNPISGHATLYWYQQILGQGPKLLIQFQNNGVVDDSQLPKDRFSAERLKGVDSTLKIQPAKLEDSAVYLCASSLGHSSYNSPLHFGNGTRLTVT.

The rearrangement links TRBV28 to TRBJ2-2; possibly TRBD1 for D (6 bases). Trimming shortened V by 10 bases and J by 1 base, and 10 bases separated the two germline ends. CDR3 size: 13 residues. The germline gives CDR1 MDHEN, CDR2 SYDVKM. The CDR3 DNA sequence: TGTGCCATTCGGGGACAGAACACCGGGGAGCTGTTTTTT. Its protein product is CAIRGQNTGELFF.

The chain combines TRBV5-1 with TRBJ1-1; no clear D gene. This CDR3 is 13 amino acids long. Germline CDR1 reads SGHRS; CDR2 reads YFSETQ. V was trimmed by 0 bases and J by 1 base, leaving 4 bases between them. CDR3 in DNA: TGCGCCAGCAGCTTGGACAGGAACACTGAAGCTTTCTTT. Translation: CASSLDRNTEAFF.

The chain combines TRBV3-1 (or the pseudogene TRBV3-2) with TRBJ1-2; D is perhaps TRBD1 (5 bases). The CDR3 sequence is 15 residues long. Germline values: CDR1 LGHDT, CDR2 YNNKEL (reference sequence). The ends were cut back, 2 bases at V and 4 bases at J, with 14 bases in the middle. CDR3 sequence (DNA): TGTGCCAGCAGCCAACTTGCAGGGACTAGCTATGGCTACACCTTC. Translation gives CASSQLAGTSYGYTF.

The genes are TRBV6-2 or TRBV6-3 and TRBJ1-6, with D perhaps TRBD1 (5 bases). The CDR3 contains 16 residues. V was pared by 2 bases and J by 6 bases, with 14 bases between. Germline values: CDR1 MNHEY, CDR2 SVGEGT. CDR3: CASSYRDSARNSPLHF. The CDR3 nucleotides are TGTGCCAGCAGTTACCGGGACTCAGCTCGTAATTCACCCCTCCACTTT.

This rearrangement joins TRBV19 to TRBJ2-2, with 9 nucleotides matching TRBD2. This CDR3 is 14 amino acids long. Trimming took 7 bases from V and 4 from J; bases not matched to a gene: 4. CDR1 is LNHDA and CDR2 is SQIVND in the germline V gene (reference sequence). This CDR3 is CASTGTSRTGELFF. CDR3 bases: TGTGCCAGTACCGGGACTAGCCGCACCGGGGAGCTGTTTTTT.

The chain recombines TRBV2 with TRBJ2-2, with 14 nucleotides matching TRBD2. CDR3 length: 19 residues. CDR1 and CDR2 from the germline V gene are SNHLY and FYNNEI. The V segment lost 5 bases and the J segment 0 bases; nucleotides outside the gene matches: 8. The CDR3 region is CASSTPGTSGGSNTGELFF. The CDR3 bases are TGTGCCAGCAGTACTCCCGGGACTAGCGGGGGATCGAACACCGGGGAGCTGTTTTTT.